This T cell receptor beta chain stems from a study of blood T cell repertoires in COVID-19 (dated by TCRdb to 2019 to 2021). Some background on the complete study: Samples from collaborators originated in the United States, Italy and Spain and spanned both the acute and convalescent phases of COVID-19. The material from the prospective study consisted of cDNA or gDNA derived from T cells, B-cell-depleted T cells, or PBMCs. Where available, HLA class I and class II types were taken from metadata supplied by the sample provider and were not determined by assay-based typing. The sample metadata nearly always contained a de-identified subject ID, COVID-19 status, age in years and sex. The samples were drawn from two sources: the first 160 participants of the ongoing ImmuneRACE study, and 1,000 to 1,500 subjects contributed by 6 global collaborators. The repertoires were made available in a free public database intended to serve as a resource for research on the immune response to SARS-CoV-2. Subjects who had been exposed to COVID-19, were actively infected with it, or had recovered from it provided the deeply sampled blood TCRbeta repertoires that made up the dataset. Study-level results and caveats: Clinical and demographic metadata were provided uncurated, with the amount varying by source and participant.

TCRbeta CDR3 regions were amplified from genomic DNA by means of the immunoSEQ Assay, a bias-controlled multiplex PCR. The authors' analysis ran thus. The number of nucleated cells in each sample was estimated by amplification of reference gene primers within the assay. To quantify the absolute abundance of each unique TCRbeta CDR3 rearrangement, sequence reads were collapsed and filtered. For each sample, productive Simpson clonality was calculated as the square root of Simpson's diversity index over productive rearrangements. In TCRdb, the immuneACCESS table is reduced to in-frame sequences with V and J assigned. These tables do not hold every clone; where another copy was compared, an unresolved V gene accounts for under half, and the others remain unexplained. V, J and clone size are those of that table, while D and trimming were read from the DNA. A total of some 130,000 clones appear in this sample, about four fifths of them only once. Jointly, the top ten make up under 5% of the sample.

In regard to this clone: What antigen it recognizes has not been identified. Base quality data are lacking; no much larger clone is found one base away.

The CDR3 has 16 amino acids, counting the end cysteine and phenylalanine. The DNA shown is the 48-base CDR3, in frame from base 1. CDR1 and CDR2, per the germline V gene, are KGHSH and LQKENI. V and J are trimmed by 5 bases and 0 bases, and the gene matches miss 7 bases of the junction. Collaborating institutions collected whole blood in K2EDTA tubes following their own protocols. For TCRbeta analysis, collaborator samples were shipped as frozen whole blood, as isolated PBMCs, or as DNA extracted from either sample type. This TCR was recovered from a woman of 80 years or more with acute or convalescent COVID-19. Specimen: peripheral blood. The sequence joins TRBV18 to TRBJ2-1; 7 bases in the middle match TRBD1. The nucleotides are TGTGCCAGCTCAAAAGGGACAGCAAGCTCCTACAATGAGCAGTTCTTC. It translates to CASSKGTASSYNEQFF.